The count of the clone carrying this T cell receptor (beta chain) is one. The antigen remains unidentified. The source of the sample is a study of Tregs in tolerant kidney transplant recipients. The germline V gene encodes CDR1 GTSNPN and CDR2 SVGIG (reference sequence). The CDR3 loop spans 13 amino acids. The V end lost 1 base, the J end lost 4 bases, and 8 bases lay between the germline ends. Clones were sequenced by immunoSEQ multiplex PCR, and TCRdb holds only the in-frame ones, with some missing. The sample yields around 120,000 clones, roughly 92% seen once. Whole-study results and caveats: The small number of patients limits these findings pending further validation. Expanding Tregs on activated donor B cells appeared to best identify donor-specific TCRbeta clones. Biological reproducibility was not directly addressed, but technical replication error appeared minimal.

Unstimulated regulatory T cells (CD4+CD25+CD127-), CD4+CD25- non-regulatory cells, CD4 and CD8 cells were FACS-sorted from thawed PBMCs. This TCR was recovered from a human donor in good health. The sequencing sample was made of CD4+ T cells from blood. This chain joins TRBV30 and TRBJ1-3; D is undetermined. The CDR3 region has the DNA TGTGCCTGGAGTGCCTCGGGAGGAAACACCATATATTTT. Translation: CAWSASGGNTIYF.